The TCR beta chain described here comes from a study of tumor and adjacent non-tumor tissue in lung cancer. Study background: Samples averaged roughly 4.3 million productive TCRbeta reads each.

In the case of this clonotype: Its antigen is currently unknown. One end of the junction does not line up with germline, which may come from a read error.

The germline CDR1 and CDR2 sequences are SGHNT and YYREEE (reference sequence). The CDR3 is made up of 14 amino acids. TCRbeta libraries were built with three rounds of nested PCR, modified from ARM-PCR. TCRdb fed the multiplex PCR reads into MiXCR, producing one record per CDR3 protein. The sample holds approximately 130,000 distinct CDR3 sequences, roughly 67% seen once. RNA was extracted from bulk tissue without any cell sorting. Study outcomes and limitations: Compared with tumor, normal lung showed significantly lower TCR diversity. Top 100 clones took a larger repertoire share in normal lung.

Sequenced material: lung tumor tissue. The chain links TRBV5-4 to TRBJ2-1; 8 bases line up with TRBD1. The clonotype originates from a man aged 25-40 years with non-small cell lung cancer. Here the CDR3 reads CANSLETGAWEQFF. CDR3 coding DNA: TGCGCCAACAGCTTGGAGACAGGGGCATGGGAGCAGTTCTTC.